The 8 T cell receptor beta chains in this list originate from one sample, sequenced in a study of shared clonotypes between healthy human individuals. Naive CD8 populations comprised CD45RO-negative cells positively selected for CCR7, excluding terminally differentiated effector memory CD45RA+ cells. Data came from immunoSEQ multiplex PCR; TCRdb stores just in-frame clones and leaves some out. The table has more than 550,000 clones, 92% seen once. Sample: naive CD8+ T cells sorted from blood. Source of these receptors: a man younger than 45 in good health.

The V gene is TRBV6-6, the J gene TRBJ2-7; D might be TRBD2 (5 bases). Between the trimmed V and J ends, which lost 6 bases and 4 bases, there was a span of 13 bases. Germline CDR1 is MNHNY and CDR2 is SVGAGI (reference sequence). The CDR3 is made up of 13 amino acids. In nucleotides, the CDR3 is TGTGCCAGCAGACCGGTACTAGGATACGAGCAGTACTTC. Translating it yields CASRPVLGYEQYF.

The DNA for the CDR3 is TGTGCCGGAAGTCTAGCGGCCGATCAAGAGACCCAGTACTTC. Translation: CAGSLAADQETQYF. This chain joins TRBV2 and TRBJ2-5; 7 bases are a match to TRBD2. The CDR3 contains 14 residues. The germline V gene has CDR1 SNHLY and CDR2 FYNNEI. The V segment lost 11 bases and the J segment 2 bases; nucleotides outside the gene matches: 11.

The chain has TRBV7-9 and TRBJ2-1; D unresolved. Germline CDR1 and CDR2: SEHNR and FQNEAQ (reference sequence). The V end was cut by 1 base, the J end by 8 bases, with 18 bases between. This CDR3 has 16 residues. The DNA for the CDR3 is TGTGCCAGCAGCTTAGTCTCGAAGGGCCCTCGCTATGAGCAGTTCTTC. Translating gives CASSLVSKGPRYEQFF.

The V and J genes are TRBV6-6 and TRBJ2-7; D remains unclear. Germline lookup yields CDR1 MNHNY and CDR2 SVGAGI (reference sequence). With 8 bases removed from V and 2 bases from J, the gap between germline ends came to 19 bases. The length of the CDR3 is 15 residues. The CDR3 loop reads CASRVGGSSPYEQYF. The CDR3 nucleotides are TGTGCCAGCCGAGTCGGCGGTTCTTCCCCCTACGAGCAGTACTTC.

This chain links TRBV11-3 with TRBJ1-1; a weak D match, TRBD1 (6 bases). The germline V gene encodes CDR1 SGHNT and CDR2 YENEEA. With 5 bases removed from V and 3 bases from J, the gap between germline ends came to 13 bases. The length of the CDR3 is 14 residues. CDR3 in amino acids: CASSADRFDTEAFF. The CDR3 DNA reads TGTGCCAGCAGCGCAGACAGGTTTGACACTGAAGCTTTCTTT.

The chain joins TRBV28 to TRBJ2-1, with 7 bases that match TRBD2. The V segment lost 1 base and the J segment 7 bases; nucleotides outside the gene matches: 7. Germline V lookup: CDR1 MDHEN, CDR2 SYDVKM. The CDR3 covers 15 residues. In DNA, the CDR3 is TGTGCCAGCAGTTTATTGGGGGGGTCCGTAAATGAGCAGTTCTTC. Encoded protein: CASSLLGGSVNEQFF.

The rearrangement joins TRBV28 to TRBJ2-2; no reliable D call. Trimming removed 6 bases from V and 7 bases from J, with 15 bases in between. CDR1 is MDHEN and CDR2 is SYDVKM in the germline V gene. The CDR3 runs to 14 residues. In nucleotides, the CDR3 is TGTGCCAGCAGATCCATCCTATCGGGCGGGGAGCTGTTTTTT. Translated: CASRSILSGGELFF.

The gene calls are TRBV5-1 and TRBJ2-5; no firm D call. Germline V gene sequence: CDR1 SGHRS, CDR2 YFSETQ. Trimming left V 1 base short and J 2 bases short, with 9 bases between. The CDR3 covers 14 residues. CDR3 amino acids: CASSLFPGQETQYF. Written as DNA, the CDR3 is TGCGCCAGCAGCTTGTTTCCCGGTCAAGAGACCCAGTACTTC.